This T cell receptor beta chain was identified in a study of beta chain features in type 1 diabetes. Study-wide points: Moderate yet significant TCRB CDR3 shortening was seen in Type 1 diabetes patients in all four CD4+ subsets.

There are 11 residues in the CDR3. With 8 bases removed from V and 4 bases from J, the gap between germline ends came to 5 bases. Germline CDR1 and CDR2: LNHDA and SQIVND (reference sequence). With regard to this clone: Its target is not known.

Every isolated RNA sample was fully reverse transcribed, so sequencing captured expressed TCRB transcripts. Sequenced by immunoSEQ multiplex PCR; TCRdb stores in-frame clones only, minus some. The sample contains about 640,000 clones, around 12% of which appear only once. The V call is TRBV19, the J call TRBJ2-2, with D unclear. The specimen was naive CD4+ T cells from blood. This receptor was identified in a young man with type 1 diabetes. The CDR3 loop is CASWFTGELFF. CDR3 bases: TGTGCCAGTTGGTTCACCGGGGAGCTGTTTTTT.